Each of the 16 T cell receptor beta chains below was sequenced from the same sample in a study of post-analysis software for immune sequencing data. Broader study findings: Controls had lower frequencies than patients of about 5 TRBV segments, which included TRBV5-6, TRBV5-1 and TRBV20-1.

The antigens for these receptors are not known. The TCR beta cDNA libraries contained unique molecular identifiers. TCRdb reprocessed the PCR reads with MiXCR, giving one entry per CDR3 protein. The sample lists roughly 800,000 distinct CDR3 sequences, just over 45% seen once, with roughly 4.9% in the top ten. Sequenced input: blood. These receptors all come from a girl aged 10 to 17 with multiple sclerosis.

V is TRBV7-2 and J is TRBJ2-7, with 7 bases that match TRBD2. CDR1 is SGHTA and CDR2 is FQGNSA in the germline V gene. This CDR3 comprises 15 residues. The trim removed 5 bases at V and 2 bases at J, leaving 9 bases unmatched. The CDR3 loop reads CASSQSSGSTYEQYF. CDR3 coding DNA: TGTGCCAGCAGCCAGTCTAGCGGTTCTACCTACGAGCAGTACTTC.

This clonotype was counted between two and nine times. The V gene is TRBV3-1, the J gene TRBJ2-1; 12 bases map to TRBD2. The germline CDR1 and CDR2 sequences are LGHDT and YNNKEL (reference sequence). Germline trimming cut 2 bases from V and 9 bases from J; bases unmatched to any gene: 11. The CDR3 runs to 17 residues. CDR3 amino acids: CASSQPTSGRSWGEQFF. For the CDR3, the DNA is TGTGCCAGCAGCCAACCGACTAGCGGGAGAAGTTGGGGTGAGCAGTTCTTC.

This clonotype was counted once. V and J are TRBV6-2 or TRBV6-3 and TRBJ2-1, with TRBD2 matching over 12 bases. Germline CDR1 is MNHEY and CDR2 is SVGEGT. With 6 bases clipped from V and 10 bases from J, the junction kept 7 bases outside the gene matches. The CDR3 spans 14 residues. The CDR3 coding sequence is TGTGCCAGCAGGGGACTAGCGGGTGACCGCGAGCAGTTCTTC. Its translation is CASRGLAGDREQFF.

Turning to this clonotype: A junction end diverges from the germline sequence, so it may reflect a read error. The chain has TRBV7-9 and TRBJ2-1; D could derive from TRBD1 or TRBD2 (6 bases each). Germline values: CDR1 SEHNR, CDR2 FQNEAQ (reference sequence). The CDR3 runs to 15 residues. The CDR3 here is CACSPVRGAYNEQFF. The CDR3 DNA is TGTGCCTGCAGCCCCGTGAGGGGGGCATACAATGAGCAGTTCTTC.

V gene TRBV5-6 combines with J gene TRBJ1-1; D is unclear. Germline CDR1 reads SGHDT; CDR2 reads YYEEEE. The V end lost 1 base, the J end lost 0 bases, and 16 bases lay between the germline ends. The CDR3 contains 17 residues. The CDR3 reads CASSLLGSVGMNTEAFF. The DNA of the CDR3 is TGTGCCAGCAGCTTGTTAGGGTCAGTGGGAATGAACACTGAAGCTTTCTTT.

The rearrangement joins TRBV6-2 or TRBV6-3 to TRBJ2-7; D possibly corresponds to TRBD1 (6 bases). With 8 bases removed from V and 2 bases from J, the gap between germline ends came to 19 bases. Germline CDR1 MNHEY, CDR2 SVGEGT. CDR3 length: 15 residues. CDR3 nucleotides: TGTGCCAGCGGTACACAGGGCCGCACTCCCTACGAGCAGTACTTC. Amino acid sequence: CASGTQGRTPYEQYF.

The chain recombines TRBV4-3 with TRBJ2-7; 8 nucleotides match TRBD2. Germline CDR1 reads LGHNA; CDR2 reads YSLEER. Unmatched junction bases numbered 7, after V lost 0 bases and J lost 3 bases. This CDR3 comprises 16 residues. CDR3 residues: CASSQEVFREGYEQYF. The CDR3 nucleotides are TGCGCCAGCAGCCAAGAAGTTTTCCGGGAGGGCTACGAGCAGTACTTC.

The chain recombines TRBV12-3 or TRBV12-4 with TRBJ2-7, with D tentatively TRBD2 (5 bases). The J call may be incorrect, as the DNA end agrees better with TRBJ2-1. This CDR3 region has 15 residues. CDR3 sequence reads: CASSLVHGKEGEQFF. The DNA of the CDR3 is TGTGCCAGCAGTTTAGTACACGGGAAAGAGGGTGAGCAGTTCTTC.

The gene calls are TRBV7-3 and TRBJ2-1; TRBD2 agrees at 11 bases. Germline loops: CDR1 SGHTA, CDR2 FQGTGA. V lost 5 bases to trimming and J lost 4 bases; unmatched junction nucleotides: 7. CDR3 length: 16 residues. For the CDR3, the DNA is TGTGCCAGCAGCACCTCTAGCGGGAGGTTATACAATGAGCAGTTCTTC. This encodes CASSTSSGRLYNEQFF. The full variable domain, its missing parts supplied by reference TRBV7-3 and TRBJ2-1, is GAGVSQTPSNKVTEKGKYVELRCDPISGHTALYWYRQSLGQGPEFLIYFQGTGAADDSGLPNDRFFAVRPEGSVSTLKIQRTERGDSAVYLCASSTSSGRLYNEQFFGPGTRLTVL.

The CDR3 reads CASSFTGEDQPQHF. The CDR3 DNA is TGTGCCAGCAGTTTTACAGGGGAAGATCAGCCCCAGCATTTT. The V call is TRBV12-3 or TRBV12-4, the J call TRBJ1-5; 7 bases line up with TRBD1. This CDR3 region has 14 residues. Losses at the gene ends were 3 bases for V and 5 bases for J; bases not matched to a gene: 4.

This clonotype was seen more than once but under ten times. This chain uses TRBV12-3 or TRBV12-4 with TRBJ1-1, with D unclear. Trimming removed 3 bases from V and 0 bases from J, with 14 bases in between. The CDR3 sequence is 16 residues long. The CDR3 bases are TGTGCCAGCAGTTTCATGGCAGGTGGGTTGAACACTGAAGCTTTCTTT. Its protein product is CASSFMAGGLNTEAFF.

The V call is TRBV7-9, the J call TRBJ1-1; TRBD1 is a possible D gene (5 bases). Trimming shortened V by 5 bases and J by 2 bases, and 12 bases separated the two germline ends. Per germline, CDR1 SEHNR and CDR2 FQNEAQ (reference sequence). The CDR3 totals 14 residues. In DNA form, the CDR3 reads TGTGCCAGCAGCCCCGCGGGGGGAAACACTGAAGCTTTCTTT. It yields the protein CASSPAGGNTEAFF.

J is TRBJ2-3 and V is TRBV7-3, with D unclear. The germline V gene encodes CDR1 SGHTA and CDR2 FQGTGA. The CDR3 is made up of 14 amino acids. Trimming took off 5 bases at V and 1 base at J, with 10 bases between the two ends. Written as DNA, the CDR3 is TGTGCCAGCAGCAAAAGCGCGGGCACAGATACGCAGTATTTT. It specifies CASSKSAGTDTQYF.

A few counts support this clonotype. The chain uses TRBV5-5 and TRBJ2-5; D is perhaps TRBD2 (6 bases). CDR1 and CDR2 from the germline V gene are SGHKS and YYEKEE (reference sequence). V shed 0 bases and J shed 5 bases, with 14 bases lying between them. The CDR3 has 15 amino acids. The CDR3 spells CASSLAGLPGETQYF. CDR3 coding DNA: TGTGCCAGCAGCTTGGCCGGACTACCGGGGGAGACCCAGTACTTC. The full variable domain, rest sourced from reference TRBV5-5 and TRBJ2-5, is DAGVTQSPTHLIKTRGQQVTLRCSPISGHKSVSWYQQVLGQGPQFIFQYYEKEERGRGNFPDRFSARQFPNYSSELNVNALLLGDSALYLCASSLAGLPGETQYFGPGTRLLVL.

DNA of the CDR3: TGTGCCAGCAGCTCGATAGCGGGAGTTGTAGGCATTCAGTACTTC. Its protein is CASSSIAGVVGIQYF. V gene TRBV7-9 combines with J gene TRBJ2-7; TRBD2 matches at 9 bases. The J call is in doubt because the DNA end fits TRBJ2-4 better. The length of the CDR3 is 15 residues. The germline V gene has CDR1 SEHNR and CDR2 FQNEAQ (reference sequence).

V gene TRBV29-1 combines with J gene TRBJ1-1; no clear D gene. CDR3 length equals 14 residues. V lost 5 bases and J 1 base, leaving 14 bases between the germline ends. Per germline, CDR1 SQVTM and CDR2 ANQGSEA. CDR3: CSVYKRRRNTEAFF. As DNA, the CDR3 is TGCAGCGTTTACAAACGACGGAGGAACACTGAAGCTTTCTTT.